This T cell receptor (beta chain) was captured by sequencing in a study of fetal regulatory T cell absence and autoimmunity. Sequencing was at survey level. Repertoires were generated with immunoSEQ multiplex PCR, while TCRdb's copy carries only in-frame clones and drops some. The sample records 95,000 to 100,000 clones, around 72% being singletons. About this clone itself: The antigen remains unidentified.

Germline V gene sequence: CDR1 LGHNA, CDR2 YSLEER. The germline V and J ends were trimmed by 1 base and 2 bases, with 9 bases remaining between them. The CDR3 loop spans 14 amino acids. Study-wide results and limits: TRB gene family usage was broadly similar in cord blood and pancreas. Some top pancreas TCR clones were over 95-fold enriched versus cord blood.

Material for sequencing was pancreas tissue. The TCR sequence derives from a male donor with IPEX syndrome. The chain carries TRBV4-3 and TRBJ2-7; D remains ambiguous. Written as DNA, the CDR3 is TGCGCCAGCAGCCAAGGGGTCCGACCCTACGAGCAGTACTTC. The encoded protein is CASSQGVRPYEQYF.